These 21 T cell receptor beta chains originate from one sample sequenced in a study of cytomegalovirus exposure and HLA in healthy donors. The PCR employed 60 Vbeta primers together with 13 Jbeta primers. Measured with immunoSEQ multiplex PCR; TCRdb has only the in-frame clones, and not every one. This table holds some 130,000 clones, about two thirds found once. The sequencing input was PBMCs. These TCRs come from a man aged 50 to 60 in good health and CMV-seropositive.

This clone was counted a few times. The CDR3, as DNA: TGTGCCAGCAGTGCCCTCGGGGACACCCTCTATGGCTACACCTTC. It specifies CASSALGDTLYGYTF. V usage is TRBV6-1 and J usage is TRBJ1-2, with D possibly being TRBD1 (6 bases). Germline lookup yields CDR1 MNHNS and CDR2 SASEGT. This CDR3 region has 15 residues. With 4 bases removed from V and 4 bases from J, the gap between germline ends came to 16 bases.

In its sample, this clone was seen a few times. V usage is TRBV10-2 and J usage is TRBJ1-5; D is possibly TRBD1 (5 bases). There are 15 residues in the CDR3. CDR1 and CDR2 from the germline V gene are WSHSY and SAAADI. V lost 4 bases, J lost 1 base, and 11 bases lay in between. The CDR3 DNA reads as TGCGCCAGCAGTGTGGCGGGGGGGAGCAATCAGCCCCAGCATTTT. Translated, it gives CASSVAGGSNQPQHF.

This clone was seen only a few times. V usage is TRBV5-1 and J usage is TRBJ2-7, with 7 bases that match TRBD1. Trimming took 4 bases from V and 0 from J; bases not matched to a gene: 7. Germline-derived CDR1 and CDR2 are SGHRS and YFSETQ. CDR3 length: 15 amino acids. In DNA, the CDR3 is TGCGCCAGCAGCCCTGGACAGGTCCACTCCTACGAGCAGTACTTC. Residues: CASSPGQVHSYEQYF.

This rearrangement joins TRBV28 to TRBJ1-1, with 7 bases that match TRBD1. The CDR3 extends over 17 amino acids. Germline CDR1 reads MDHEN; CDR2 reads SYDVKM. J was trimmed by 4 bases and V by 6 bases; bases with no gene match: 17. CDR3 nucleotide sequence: TGTGCCAGCAGGGAGCCCCGGGGCAGGGGGGCCGGCACTGAAGCTTTCTTT. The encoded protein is CASREPRGRGAGTEAFF.

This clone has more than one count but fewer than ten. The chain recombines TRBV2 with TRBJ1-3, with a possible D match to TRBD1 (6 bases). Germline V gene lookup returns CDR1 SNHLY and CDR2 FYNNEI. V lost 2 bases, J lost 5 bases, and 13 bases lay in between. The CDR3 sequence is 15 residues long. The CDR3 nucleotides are TGTGCCAGCAGTGAATTACAGGGTATTCGAAACACCATATATTTT. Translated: CASSELQGIRNTIYF.

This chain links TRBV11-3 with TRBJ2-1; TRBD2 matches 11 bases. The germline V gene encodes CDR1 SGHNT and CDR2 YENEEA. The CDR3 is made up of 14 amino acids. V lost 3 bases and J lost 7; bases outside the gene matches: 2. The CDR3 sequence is CASSFASGRNEQFF. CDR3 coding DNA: TGTGCCAGCAGCTTCGCTAGCGGGAGGAATGAGCAGTTCTTC. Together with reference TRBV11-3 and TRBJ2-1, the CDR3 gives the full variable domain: EAGVVQSPRYKIIEKKQPVAFWCNPISGHNTLYWYLQNLGQGPELLIRYENEEAVDDSQLPKDRFSAERLKGVDSTLKIQPAELGDSAVYLCASSFASGRNEQFFGPGTRLTVL.

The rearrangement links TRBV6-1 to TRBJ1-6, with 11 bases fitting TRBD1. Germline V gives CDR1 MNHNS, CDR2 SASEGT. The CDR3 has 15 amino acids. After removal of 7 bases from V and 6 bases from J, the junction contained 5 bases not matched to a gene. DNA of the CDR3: TGTGCCAGCATTGGACAGGGGGCCCTTAATTCACCCCTCCACTTT. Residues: CASIGQGALNSPLHF.

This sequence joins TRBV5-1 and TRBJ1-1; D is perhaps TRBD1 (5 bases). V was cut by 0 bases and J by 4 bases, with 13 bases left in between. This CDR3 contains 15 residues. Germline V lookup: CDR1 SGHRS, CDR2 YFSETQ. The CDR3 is CASSLEGSPSTEAFF. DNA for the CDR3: TGCGCCAGCAGCTTGGAGGGGTCACCCAGCACTGAAGCTTTCTTT.

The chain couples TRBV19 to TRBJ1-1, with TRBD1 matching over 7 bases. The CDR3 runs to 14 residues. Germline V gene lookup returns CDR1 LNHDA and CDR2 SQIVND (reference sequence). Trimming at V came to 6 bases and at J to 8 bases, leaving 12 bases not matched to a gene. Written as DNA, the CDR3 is TGTGCCAGTAGGGCCCCGGGACAGAGCATGGAAGCTTTCTTT. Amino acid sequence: CASRAPGQSMEAFF.

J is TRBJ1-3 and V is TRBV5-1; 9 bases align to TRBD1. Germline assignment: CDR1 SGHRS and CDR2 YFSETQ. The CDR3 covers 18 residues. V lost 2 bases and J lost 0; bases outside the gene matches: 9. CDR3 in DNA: TGCGCCAGCAGCTTTACTTCCGGGACAGGGAACTCTGGAAACACCATATATTTT. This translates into CASSFTSGTGNSGNTIYF.

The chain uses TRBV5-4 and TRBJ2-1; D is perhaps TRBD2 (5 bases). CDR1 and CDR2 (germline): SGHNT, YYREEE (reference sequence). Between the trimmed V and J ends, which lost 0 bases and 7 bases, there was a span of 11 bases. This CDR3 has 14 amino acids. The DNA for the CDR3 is TGTGCCAGCAGCTTGGACGCTAGCAGGAATGAGCAGTTCTTC. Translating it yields CASSLDASRNEQFF.

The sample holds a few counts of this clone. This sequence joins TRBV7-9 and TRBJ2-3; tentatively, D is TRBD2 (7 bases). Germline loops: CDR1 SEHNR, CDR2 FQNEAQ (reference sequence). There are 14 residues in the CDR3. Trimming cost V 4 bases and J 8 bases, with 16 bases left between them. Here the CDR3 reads CASSSRQGGGTQYF. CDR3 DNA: TGTGCCAGCAGCTCGCGGCAGGGAGGGGGTACGCAGTATTTT.

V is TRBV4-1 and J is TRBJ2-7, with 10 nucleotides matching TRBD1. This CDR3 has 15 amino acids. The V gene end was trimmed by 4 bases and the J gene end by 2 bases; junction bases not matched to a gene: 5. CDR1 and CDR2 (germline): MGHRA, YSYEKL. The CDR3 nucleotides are TGCGCCAGCAGCCCATCGACAGGGGGCCCCTACGAGCAGTACTTC. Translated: CASSPSTGGPYEQYF.

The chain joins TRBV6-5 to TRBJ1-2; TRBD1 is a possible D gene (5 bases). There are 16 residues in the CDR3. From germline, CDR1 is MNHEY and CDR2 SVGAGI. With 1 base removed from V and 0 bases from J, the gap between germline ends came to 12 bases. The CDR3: CASSYFPRRANYGYTF. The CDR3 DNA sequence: TGTGCCAGCAGTTACTTTCCGCGCAGGGCTAACTATGGCTACACCTTC.

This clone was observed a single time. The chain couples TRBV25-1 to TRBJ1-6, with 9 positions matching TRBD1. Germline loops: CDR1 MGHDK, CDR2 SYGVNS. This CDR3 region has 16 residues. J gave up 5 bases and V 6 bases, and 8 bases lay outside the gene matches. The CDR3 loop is CASRADRGNDNSPLHF. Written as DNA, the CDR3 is TGTGCCAGCAGGGCCGACAGGGGGAATGATAATTCACCCCTCCACTTT.

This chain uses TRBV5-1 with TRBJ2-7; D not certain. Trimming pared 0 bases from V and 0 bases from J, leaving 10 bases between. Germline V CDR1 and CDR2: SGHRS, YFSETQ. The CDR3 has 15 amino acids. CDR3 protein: CASSLVSVLSYEQYF. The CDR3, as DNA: TGCGCCAGCAGCTTGGTGTCCGTCCTCTCCTACGAGCAGTACTTC. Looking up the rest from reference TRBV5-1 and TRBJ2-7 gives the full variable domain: KAGVTQTPRYLIKTRGQQVTLSCSPISGHRSVSWYQQTPGQGLQFLFEYFSETQRNKGNFPGRFSGRQFSNSRSEMNVSTLELGDSALYLCASSLVSVLSYEQYFGPGTRLTVT.

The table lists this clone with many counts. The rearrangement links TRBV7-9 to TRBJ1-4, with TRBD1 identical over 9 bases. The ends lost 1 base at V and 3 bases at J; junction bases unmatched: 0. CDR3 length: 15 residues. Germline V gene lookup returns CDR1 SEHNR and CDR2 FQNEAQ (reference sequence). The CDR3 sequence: CASSLGQGANEKLFF. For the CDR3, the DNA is TGTGCCAGCAGCTTAGGACAGGGGGCTAATGAAAAACTGTTTTTT. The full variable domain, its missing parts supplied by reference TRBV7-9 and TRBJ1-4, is DTGVSQNPRHKITKRGQNVTFRCDPISEHNRLYWYRQTLGQGPEFLTYFQNEAQLEKSRLLSDRFSAERPKGSFSTLEIQRTEQGDSAMYLCASSLGQGANEKLFFGSGTQLSVL.

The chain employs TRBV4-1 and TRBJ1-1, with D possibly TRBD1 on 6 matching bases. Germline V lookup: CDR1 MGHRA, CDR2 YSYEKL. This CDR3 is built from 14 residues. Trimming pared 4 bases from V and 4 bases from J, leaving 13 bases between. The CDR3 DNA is TGCGCCAGCAGCCTCGGGGGCGGGGGCACTGAAGCTTTCTTT. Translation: CASSLGGGGTEAFF.

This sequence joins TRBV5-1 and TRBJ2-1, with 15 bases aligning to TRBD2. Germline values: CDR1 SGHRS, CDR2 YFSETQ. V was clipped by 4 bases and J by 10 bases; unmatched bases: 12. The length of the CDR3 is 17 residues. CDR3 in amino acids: CASSPFRTSGGVGEQFF. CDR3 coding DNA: TGCGCCAGCAGCCCTTTTCGGACTAGCGGGGGGGTAGGGGAGCAGTTCTTC.

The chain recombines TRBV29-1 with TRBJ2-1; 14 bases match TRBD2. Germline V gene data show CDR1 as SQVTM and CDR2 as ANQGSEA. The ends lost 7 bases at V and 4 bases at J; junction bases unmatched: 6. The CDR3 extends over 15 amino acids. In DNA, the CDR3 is TGCAGCGCCCCTGGGACTAGCGGGGGATACAATGAGCAGTTCTTC. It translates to CSAPGTSGGYNEQFF.

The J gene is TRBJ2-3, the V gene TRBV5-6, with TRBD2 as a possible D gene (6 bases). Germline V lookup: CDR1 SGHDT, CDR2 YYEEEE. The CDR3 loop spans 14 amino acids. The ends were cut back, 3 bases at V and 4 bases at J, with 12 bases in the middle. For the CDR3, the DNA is TGTGCCAGCAGCTCGGACTGGGGGGCAGATACGCAGTATTTT. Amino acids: CASSSDWGADTQYF.